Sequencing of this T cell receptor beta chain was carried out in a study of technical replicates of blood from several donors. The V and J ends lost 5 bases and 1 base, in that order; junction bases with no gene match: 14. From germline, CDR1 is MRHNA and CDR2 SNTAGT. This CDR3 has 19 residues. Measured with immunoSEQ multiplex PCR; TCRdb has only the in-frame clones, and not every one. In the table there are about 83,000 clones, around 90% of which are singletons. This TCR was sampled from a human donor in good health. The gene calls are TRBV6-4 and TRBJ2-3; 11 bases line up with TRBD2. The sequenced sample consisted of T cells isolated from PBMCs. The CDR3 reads CASSRNSGGAYGGTDTQYF. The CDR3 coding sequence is TGTGCCAGCAGTCGGAATAGCGGGGGGGCCTATGGGGGCACAGATACGCAGTATTTT.